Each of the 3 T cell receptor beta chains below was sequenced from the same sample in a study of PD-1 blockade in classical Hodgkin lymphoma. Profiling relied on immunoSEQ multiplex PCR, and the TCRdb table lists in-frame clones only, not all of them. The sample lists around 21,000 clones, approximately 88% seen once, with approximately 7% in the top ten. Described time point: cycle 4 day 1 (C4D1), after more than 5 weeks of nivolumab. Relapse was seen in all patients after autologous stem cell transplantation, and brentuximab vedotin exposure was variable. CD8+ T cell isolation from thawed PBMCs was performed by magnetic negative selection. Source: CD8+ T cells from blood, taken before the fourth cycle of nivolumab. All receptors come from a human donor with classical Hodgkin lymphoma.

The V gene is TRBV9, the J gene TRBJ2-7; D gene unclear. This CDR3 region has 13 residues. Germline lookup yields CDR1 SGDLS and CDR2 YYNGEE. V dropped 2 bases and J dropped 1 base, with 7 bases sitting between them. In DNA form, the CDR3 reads TGTGCCAGCAGCGTCGGCTTATCCTACGAGCAGTACTTC. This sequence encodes CASSVGLSYEQYF.

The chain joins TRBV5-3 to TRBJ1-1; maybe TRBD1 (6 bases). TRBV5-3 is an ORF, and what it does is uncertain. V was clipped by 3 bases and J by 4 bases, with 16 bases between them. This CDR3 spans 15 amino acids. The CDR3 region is CARSWGHRVCTEAFF. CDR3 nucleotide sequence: TGTGCCAGAAGCTGGGGCCACAGGGTTTGCACTGAAGCTTTCTTT.

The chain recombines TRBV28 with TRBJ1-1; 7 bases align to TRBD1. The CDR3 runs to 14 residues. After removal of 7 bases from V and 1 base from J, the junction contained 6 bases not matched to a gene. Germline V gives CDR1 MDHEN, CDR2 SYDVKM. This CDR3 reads CASTSTGENTEAFF. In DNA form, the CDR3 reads TGTGCCAGCACCTCTACAGGGGAGAACACTGAAGCTTTCTTT.